These 28 T cell receptor beta chains share one sample of origin, sequenced in a study of blood T cell repertoires in COVID-19 (TCRdb year 2020). Library creation used the immunoSEQ multiplex PCR assay. This is the immuneACCESS table as TCRdb keeps it, with only in-frame sequences that have V and J called. A part of the clones is gone; compared with another copy, unresolved V genes explain less than half, and the rest is unexplained. The sample includes around 430,000 clones, with 88% observed a single time. The ten largest clones capture roughly 12% of the sample. Sequenced material: peripheral blood. These TCRs come from a woman aged 45-59 years with COVID-19, enrolled during active disease.

The chain joins TRBV6-1 to TRBJ1-2, with TRBD1 as a possible D gene (5 bases). Germline CDR1 is MNHNS and CDR2 is SASEGT. Trimming shortened V by 3 bases and J by 4 bases, and 12 bases separated the two germline ends. The CDR3 extends over 14 amino acids. The CDR3 coding sequence is TGTGCCAGCAGTGATACGCGGGGCGGCTATGGCTACACCTTC. Translating gives CASSDTRGGYGYTF.

J is TRBJ1-1 and V is TRBV15, with D uncertain. With 2 bases removed from V and 1 base from J, the gap between germline ends came to 5 bases. The CDR3 runs 13 residues. In germline, CDR1 is LNHNV, CDR2 YYDKDF (reference sequence). CDR3 nucleotide sequence: TGTGCCACCAGCAGACGGTCGAACACTGAAGCTTTCTTT. This codes for CATSRRSNTEAFF. Together with reference TRBV15 and TRBJ1-1, the CDR3 gives the full variable domain: DAMVIQNPRYQVTQFGKPVTLSCSQTLNHNVMYWYQQKSSQAPKLLFHYYDKDFNNEADTPDNFQSRRPNTSFCFLDIRSPGLGDTAMYLCATSRRSNTEAFFGQGTRLTVV.

This clone was counted a single time. The gene calls are TRBV4-1 and TRBJ2-7, with 14 bases matching TRBD2. Germline loops: CDR1 MGHRA, CDR2 YSYEKL. The CDR3 has 14 residues. The trim removed 1 base at V and 13 bases at J, leaving 6 bases unmatched. The CDR3 DNA sequence: TGCGCCAGCAGCCAAGTTGGGACTAGCGGGGGTCTTTACTTC. Amino acid sequence: CASSQVGTSGGLYF.

The chain has TRBV7-2 and TRBJ1-6; possible D gene TRBD1, 5 bases. The CDR3 covers 15 residues. The germline V gene has CDR1 SGHTA and CDR2 FQGNSA. Trimming removed 3 bases at V and 10 bases at J, with 16 bases between. For the CDR3, the DNA is TGTGCCAGCAGCTTCGACAGTGGGGTGATGTCACCCCTCCACTTT. Its translation: CASSFDSGVMSPLHF.

This chain links TRBV6-5 with TRBJ1-4; D gene ambiguous. The CDR3 is 11 amino acids. Trimming cost V 2 bases and J 8 bases, with 3 bases left between them. Germline loops: CDR1 MNHEY, CDR2 SVGAGI. The CDR3 here is CASSYEEKLFF. In DNA form, the CDR3 reads TGTGCCAGCAGTTACGAGGAAAAACTGTTTTTT.

V and J are TRBV6-5 and TRBJ1-2, with 9 bases aligning to TRBD1. V was pared by 4 bases and J by 4 bases, with 7 bases of the junction left unmatched. The CDR3 consists of 15 residues. The germline V gene has CDR1 MNHEY and CDR2 SVGAGI. This CDR3 reads CASSFTGGSLYGYTF. The CDR3 nucleotides read TGTGCCAGCAGTTTCACAGGGGGCTCTCTCTATGGCTACACCTTC.

This clone was observed a single time. The chain uses TRBV7-2 and TRBJ2-7; TRBD2 matches 10 bases. Germline CDR1 and CDR2: SGHTA and FQGNSA. J lost 0 bases, V lost 5 bases, and 1 base had no gene match. The CDR3 has 14 amino acids. CDR3 loop: CASSKRGGSYEQYF. The CDR3 DNA is TGTGCCAGCAGCAAGCGGGGGGGCTCCTACGAGCAGTACTTC.

The chain joins TRBV29-1 to TRBJ2-1; 10 bases are shared with TRBD1. The germline V gene has CDR1 SQVTM and CDR2 ANQGSEA. V lost 7 bases, J lost 7 bases, and 4 bases stayed unmatched. The CDR3 has 12 amino acids. Here the CDR3 DNA reads TGCAGCGGCGGGACAGGGGCGAATGAGCAGTTCTTC. Translated: CSGGTGANEQFF.

V usage is TRBV7-9 and J usage is TRBJ1-1; 10 positions match TRBD1. The length of the CDR3 is 13 residues. V trimming: 5 bases; J trimming: 9 bases; junction bases outside the gene matches: 6. CDR1 SEHNR and CDR2 FQNEAQ come from the germline V gene (reference sequence). The CDR3 spells CASSPGTGVKAFF. The CDR3, as DNA: TGTGCCAGCAGCCCTGGGACAGGGGTGAAAGCTTTCTTT.

The chain is built from TRBV7-9 and TRBJ1-3; D is perhaps TRBD1 (6 bases). Germline values: CDR1 SEHNR, CDR2 FQNEAQ (reference sequence). V lost 1 base and J 5 bases, leaving 9 bases between the germline ends. The CDR3 totals 14 residues. CDR3 in amino acids: CASSLVQGRNTIYF. For the CDR3, the DNA is TGTGCCAGCAGCTTAGTACAGGGCAGAAACACCATATATTTT.

This clone turned up a few times. This chain uses TRBV4-2 with TRBJ1-1; D perhaps matches TRBD1 (6 bases). The CDR3 is made up of 14 amino acids. The germline V gene has CDR1 LGHNA and CDR2 YNFKEQ. Trimming stripped 0 bases from V and 12 bases from J, with 17 bases between. CDR3 nucleotides: TGTGCCAGCAGCCAAGAGAAGGGGGACGGGGATACTTTCTTT. It is translated as CASSQEKGDGDTFF.

The chain combines TRBV24-1 with TRBJ2-3, with D unclear. The V gene's germline CDR1 is KGHDR and CDR2 SFDVKD. V shed 0 bases and J shed 6 bases, with 21 bases lying between them. The CDR3 is 18 residues long. CDR3 nucleotides: TGTGCCACCAGTGATTTGCGAGGAAGTGCAAAGGTGAGGGATACGCAGTATTTT. Protein sequence: CATSDLRGSAKVRDTQYF.

This chain connects TRBV19 to TRBJ1-2; D unresolved. Germline assignment: CDR1 LNHDA and CDR2 SQIVND (reference sequence). The V and J ends lost 1 base and 4 bases respectively, with 13 bases between them. CDR3 length: 15 amino acids. DNA for the CDR3: TGTGCCAGTAGTATAGGGCCCCCACGCCCCTATGGCTACACCTTC. It is translated as CASSIGPPRPYGYTF.

This clone was counted ten times or more. The J gene is TRBJ1-1, the V gene TRBV13, with D tentatively TRBD1 (6 bases). V lost 6 bases to trimming and J lost 4 bases, with 15 bases between them. The V gene's germline CDR1 is PRHDT and CDR2 FYEKMQ (reference sequence). This CDR3 has 14 residues. The CDR3 nucleotides read TGTGCCAGCAGTATTGCAGGGGTGGGCACTGAAGCTTTCTTT. Translation gives CASSIAGVGTEAFF.

The chain joins TRBV30 to TRBJ2-5, with D perhaps matching TRBD2 (7 bases). CDR1 is GTSNPN, CDR2 SVGIG, per germline (reference sequence). Between the trimmed V and J ends, which lost 5 bases and 4 bases, there was a span of 14 bases. The CDR3 extends over 13 amino acids. CDR3 in amino acids: CAWWGRGLETQYF. The CDR3 DNA reads as TGTGCCTGGTGGGGGCGGGGGTTAGAGACCCAGTACTTC.

J is TRBJ2-1 and V is TRBV6-2 or TRBV6-3; D is undetermined. CDR1 is MNHEY, CDR2 SVGEGT, per germline. CDR3 length: 12 amino acids. V dropped 0 bases and J dropped 10 bases, with 7 bases sitting between them. The DNA for the CDR3 is TGTGCCAGCAGTTACTCGAGCCGGGAGCAGTTCTTC. Encoded protein: CASSYSSREQFF.

The chain carries TRBV11-2 and TRBJ2-3, with TRBD2 matching 7 bases. The ends lost 4 bases at V and 1 base at J; junction bases unmatched: 14. The germline CDR1 and CDR2 sequences are SGHAT and FQNNGV. The CDR3 has 18 amino acids. In nucleotides, the CDR3 is TGTGCCAGCAGCTACTTTGGTCTAGCGGATGTCGGCACAGATACGCAGTATTTT. As protein: CASSYFGLADVGTDTQYF.

The CDR3 spells CSGQSGTEAFF. The CDR3 DNA sequence: TGCAGCGGACAGTCCGGCACTGAAGCTTTCTTT. The chain has TRBV29-1 and TRBJ1-1, with D possibly matching TRBD1 (5 bases). Trimming removed 7 bases from V and 4 bases from J, with 10 bases in between. The CDR3 consists of 11 residues. Per the germline V gene, CDR1 is SQVTM and CDR2 is ANQGSEA.

The J gene is TRBJ1-2, the V gene TRBV10-3, with TRBD1 as a possible D gene (6 bases). There are 14 residues in the CDR3. Germline loops: CDR1 ENHRY, CDR2 SYGVKD. The ends were cut back, 4 bases at V and 5 bases at J, with 14 bases in the middle. Here the CDR3 DNA reads TGTGCCATCAGTGTTATCCGGACAGAATATGGCTACACCTTC. It specifies CAISVIRTEYGYTF.

This clone was found a few times. This chain joins TRBV3-1 (or the pseudogene TRBV3-2) and TRBJ2-7; TRBD1 agrees at 7 bases. V gave up 7 bases and J gave up 2 bases; unmatched junction bases: 8. The CDR3 runs 14 residues. Germline CDR1 reads LGHDT; CDR2 reads YNNKEL (reference sequence). In DNA form, the CDR3 reads TGTGCCAGCACCCCGGGACAGCGAACCTACGAGCAGTACTTC. Protein sequence: CASTPGQRTYEQYF.

The chain carries TRBV6-4 and TRBJ2-2; 8 bases align to TRBD1. The CDR3 length is 15 residues. Germline CDR1 reads MRHNA; CDR2 reads SNTAGT. V lost 6 bases and J lost 4; bases outside the gene matches: 7. The CDR3 region is CASRADRAATGELFF. The CDR3 coding sequence is TGTGCCAGCAGAGCGGACAGGGCGGCCACCGGGGAGCTGTTTTTT.

A note on this clone: The germline gene is not matched at one end of the junction; a read error may be the cause. The chain combines TRBV20-1 with TRBJ2-5; 8 positions agree with TRBD2. Germline CDR1 and CDR2: DFQATT and SNEGSKA (reference sequence). The CDR3 sequence is 16 residues long. The CDR3 DNA follows: TGCAGCGCTAGTATAACTAGCGGTCGGGATCGGGAGACCCAGTACTTC. It specifies CSASITSGRDRETQYF.

The chain uses TRBV18 and TRBJ1-2, with D perhaps matching TRBD1 (6 bases). Germline CDR1 reads KGHSH; CDR2 reads LQKENI. This CDR3 comprises 16 residues. V was clipped by 2 bases and J by 6 bases, with 19 bases between them. CDR3 residues: CASSPKEIGTRDGYTF. CDR3 nucleotides: TGTGCCAGCTCACCAAAGGAAATAGGGACAAGAGATGGCTACACCTTC.

V gene TRBV2 combines with J gene TRBJ2-7; TRBD2 might be the D (6 bases). The CDR3 sequence is 16 residues long. Trimming took off 1 base at V and 3 bases at J, with 16 bases between the two ends. Per germline, CDR1 SNHLY and CDR2 FYNNEI. This chain's CDR3 is CASSEVQGLQNYEQYF. For the CDR3, the DNA is TGTGCCAGCAGTGAAGTGCAGGGACTTCAGAACTACGAGCAGTACTTC. The entire variable domain, with the rest obtained from reference TRBV2 and TRBJ2-7, is as follows: EPEVTQTPSHQVTQMGQEVILRCVPISNHLYFYWYRQILGQKVEFLVSFYNNEISEKSEIFDDQFSVERPDGSNFTLKIRSTKLEDSAMYFCASSEVQGLQNYEQYFGPGTRLTVT.

The gene calls are TRBV2 and TRBJ1-1, with D tentatively TRBD1 (6 bases). This CDR3 is built from 16 residues. Germline V gene sequence: CDR1 SNHLY, CDR2 FYNNEI. Trimming left V 6 bases short and J 0 bases short, with 17 bases between. CDR3 residues: CASSGRGEGVNTEAFF. As DNA, the CDR3 is TGTGCCAGCAGCGGGAGGGGGGAAGGCGTGAACACTGAAGCTTTCTTT.

The V call is TRBV7-9, the J call TRBJ2-3, with a weak D call TRBD1 (6 bases). Germline V gene data show CDR1 as SEHNR and CDR2 as FQNEAQ (reference sequence). V dropped 5 bases and J dropped 0 bases, with 15 bases sitting between them. This CDR3 is 16 amino acids long. The CDR3 DNA reads TGTGCCAGCAGCCGCGGAAGGACAGCTAGCACAGATACGCAGTATTTT. Residues: CASSRGRTASTDTQYF.

V is TRBV27 and J is TRBJ1-4; 7 nucleotides align to TRBD1. The length of the CDR3 is 19 residues. With V trimmed by 3 bases and J by 3 bases, 16 bases remained unmatched. The germline V gene encodes CDR1 MNHEY and CDR2 SMNVEV (reference sequence). For the CDR3, the DNA is TGTGCCAGCAGTTTCGGACAGGCCTACAAAGGGACGGCTAATGAAAAACTGTTTTTT. Its protein is CASSFGQAYKGTANEKLFF. Using reference TRBV27 and TRBJ1-4 for the parts outside the CDR3, the full variable domain is EAQVTQNPRYLITVTGKKLTVTCSQNMNHEYMSWYRQDPGLGLRQIYYSMNVEVTDKGDVPEGYKVSRKEKRNFPLILESPSPNQTSLYFCASSFGQAYKGTANEKLFFGSGTQLSVL.

The chain uses TRBV11-3 and TRBJ1-2, with D maybe TRBD1 (5 bases). Trimming left V 0 bases short and J 4 bases short, with 12 bases between. Germline CDR1 SGHNT, CDR2 YENEEA. The CDR3 loop spans 15 amino acids. The CDR3 nucleotides read TGTGCCAGCAGCTTAGATTCGCAGGGAGGCTATGGCTACACCTTC. Protein: CASSLDSQGGYGYTF.